This T cell receptor beta chain was observed in a study of blood T cell repertoires in COVID-19. Sequencing was performed with immunoSEQ multiplex PCR; in TCRdb, only in-frame clones are kept and a portion is missing. The data hold hundreds of thousands of clones, with about four fifths observed a single time. CDR1 LNHDA and CDR2 SQIVND come from the germline V gene (reference sequence). CDR3 length: 16 residues. Germline trimming cut 4 bases from V and 2 bases from J; bases unmatched to any gene: 8. All enrollees were roughly 18 to 100 years old and from fewer than 30 US areas. Grouping used clinical history reported by participants in a survey and questionnaire. Each exposed participant met a COVID-19 case in the 2 weeks preceding study entry.

The V gene is TRBV19, the J gene TRBJ2-3, with 8 bases identical to TRBD2. This TCR was recovered from a woman between 40 and 55 years old who had been exposed to COVID-19. Material: PBMCs or T cells enriched from blood (not recorded which). The CDR3 loop is CASSTHGGDSTDTQYF. CDR3 nucleotides: TGTGCCAGTAGTACCCACGGGGGGGATTCCACAGATACGCAGTATTTT.